These 32 T cell receptor beta chains came from one sample sequenced in a study of blood T cell repertoires in COVID-19. Assay used: immunoSEQ multiplex PCR; TCRdb lists only in-frame clones, some missing. Of 300,000 to 350,000 clones listed, roughly 90% are singletons. Material: PBMCs or T cells enriched from blood (not recorded which). These receptor sequences come from a woman between 18 and 29 years old who had recovered from COVID-19.

This clone was counted between two and nine times. This chain links TRBV7-2 with TRBJ1-1, with D perhaps matching TRBD1 (6 bases). The CDR3 runs 15 residues. Trimming pared 5 bases from V and 0 bases from J, leaving 13 bases between. Germline lookup yields CDR1 SGHTA and CDR2 FQGNSA. The CDR3 spells CASSVLQGLNTEAFF. The CDR3 DNA sequence: TGTGCCAGCAGCGTACTACAGGGCCTGAACACTGAAGCTTTCTTT.

The chain combines TRBV30 with TRBJ1-5; possibly TRBD1 for D (5 bases). Germline V lookup: CDR1 GTSNPN, CDR2 SVGIG (reference sequence). This CDR3 region has 13 residues. The V and J ends lost 4 bases and 7 bases respectively, with 14 bases between them. Here the CDR3 DNA reads TGTGCCTGGAACGGATGGGAGGGGCAGCCCCAGCATTTT. Amino acid sequence: CAWNGWEGQPQHF.

The chain carries TRBV3-1 (or the pseudogene TRBV3-2) and TRBJ2-7, with 7 bases aligning to TRBD1. Germline CDR1 LGHDT, CDR2 YNNKEL (reference sequence). This CDR3 has 11 residues. The J segment lost 6 bases and the V segment lost 6 bases, leaving 2 bases of the junction unmatched. DNA of the CDR3: TGTGCCAGCAGTACAGGGGCCGAGCAGTACTTC. Protein: CASSTGAEQYF.

The chain is built from TRBV25-1 and TRBJ1-1, with a weak D call TRBD1 (5 bases). The germline V gene encodes CDR1 MGHDK and CDR2 SYGVNS. CDR3 size: 15 residues. Trimming stripped 2 bases from V and 2 bases from J, with 12 bases between. The CDR3 loop is CASSEIGAYNTEAFF. The CDR3 coding sequence is TGTGCCAGCAGTGAAATAGGGGCTTATAACACTGAAGCTTTCTTT.

The chain links TRBV28 to TRBJ1-6; possible D gene TRBD1, 5 bases. Looked up from germline, CDR1 is MDHEN and CDR2 is SYDVKM. CDR3 length equals 17 residues. The V end lost 3 bases, the J end lost 1 base, and 13 bases lay between the germline ends. This chain's CDR3 is CASSLMEGRSYNSPLHF. CDR3 in DNA: TGTGCCAGCAGTTTGATGGAGGGGAGATCCTATAATTCACCCCTCCACTTT.

The chain uses TRBV27 and TRBJ2-5; TRBD2 aligns across 16 bases. The CDR3 extends over 19 amino acids. The V and J ends lost 5 bases and 3 bases, in that order; junction bases with no gene match: 12. CDR1 and CDR2 (germline): MNHEY, SMNVEV (reference sequence). CDR3 nucleotides: TGTGCCAGCAGTCCCCTGGGACTAGCGGGAGGGCCTACTAAAGAGACCCAGTACTTC. Translation gives CASSPLGLAGGPTKETQYF.

The V call is TRBV27, the J call TRBJ1-2, with D perhaps TRBD1 (5 bases). V dropped 6 bases and J dropped 3 bases, with 14 bases sitting between them. Germline V gives CDR1 MNHEY, CDR2 SMNVEV (reference sequence). This CDR3 comprises 14 residues. The DNA for the CDR3 is TGTGCCAGCAGGCGGGCCGGAGGGGACTATGGCTACACCTTC. Amino acid sequence: CASRRAGGDYGYTF.

This rearrangement joins TRBV19 to TRBJ1-6, with D uncertain. The germline V gene has CDR1 LNHDA and CDR2 SQIVND (reference sequence). Trimming removed 7 bases at V and 0 bases at J, with 10 bases between. The length of the CDR3 is 15 residues. The CDR3 region is CASNEASSYNSPLHF. CDR3 coding DNA: TGTGCCAGTAATGAGGCGAGCTCCTATAATTCACCCCTCCACTTT.

V and J are TRBV4-3 and TRBJ1-1; TRBD1 agrees at 7 bases. Germline V gives CDR1 LGHNA, CDR2 YSLEER. This CDR3 has 12 residues. Trimming cost V 4 bases and J 6 bases; bases outside gene matches: 2. The CDR3 protein is CASSLGQAEAFF. CDR3 coding DNA: TGCGCCAGCAGCCTAGGACAGGCTGAAGCTTTCTTT.

The genes are TRBV19 and TRBJ1-5; 11 bases agree with TRBD1. CDR3 size: 15 residues. V shed 3 bases and J 4 bases; nucleotides not matched to a gene: 2. Germline V gene sequence: CDR1 LNHDA, CDR2 SQIVND (reference sequence). The CDR3 DNA reads TGTGCCAGTAGTATGGACAGGGGGCCTAATCAGCCCCAGCATTTT. This sequence encodes CASSMDRGPNQPQHF.

The chain joins TRBV6-1 to TRBJ2-7; 7 bases agree with TRBD2. V shed 5 bases and J 3 bases; nucleotides not matched to a gene: 10. This CDR3 spans 15 amino acids. Per the germline V gene, CDR1 is MNHNS and CDR2 is SASEGT. CDR3 nucleotides: TGTGCCAGCAGTCCCCGGGACTACAAAAACTACGAGCAGTACTTC. This translates into CASSPRDYKNYEQYF.

The gene calls are TRBV5-8 and TRBJ2-4, with TRBD2 matching 10 bases. The CDR3 runs 17 residues. The V segment lost 7 bases and the J segment 2 bases; nucleotides outside the gene matches: 12. Germline V lookup: CDR1 SGHTS, CDR2 YDEGEE. The CDR3 is CASPPQGSGGPKNIQYF. DNA of the CDR3: TGTGCCAGCCCCCCTCAGGGTAGCGGGGGGCCCAAAAACATTCAGTACTTC.

This clone showed up just a few times. J is TRBJ1-6 and V is TRBV7-9; D is undetermined. This CDR3 contains 16 residues. V lost 3 bases, J lost 1 base, and 10 bases lay in between. CDR1 SEHNR and CDR2 FQNEAQ come from the germline V gene (reference sequence). The CDR3 sequence: CASSFVPTSYNSPLHF. CDR3 coding DNA: TGTGCCAGCAGCTTCGTTCCTACTTCCTATAATTCACCCCTCCACTTT.

The chain uses TRBV6-2 or TRBV6-3 and TRBJ2-3, with D maybe TRBD2 (6 bases). There are 16 residues in the CDR3. The germline CDR1 and CDR2 sequences are MNHEY and SVGEGT. The germline V and J ends were trimmed by 2 bases and 2 bases, with 14 bases remaining between them. Here the CDR3 reads CASSYGRDSSTDTQYF. As DNA, the CDR3 is TGTGCCAGCAGTTACGGTCGGGACTCCTCCACAGATACGCAGTATTTT.

The chain uses TRBV9 and TRBJ1-1; D is unresolved. Germline CDR1 and CDR2: SGDLS and YYNGEE. V was cut by 4 bases and J by 0 bases, with 7 bases left in between. The CDR3 has 13 residues. DNA for the CDR3: TGTGCCAGCAGCCTTAGTGTGAACACTGAAGCTTTCTTT. Residues: CASSLSVNTEAFF.

The chain combines TRBV28 with TRBJ2-2; D possibly corresponds to TRBD2 (7 bases). V lost 6 bases to trimming and J lost 4 bases, with 15 bases between them. This CDR3 region has 15 residues. Germline V CDR1 and CDR2: MDHEN, SYDVKM. The CDR3 DNA follows: TGTGCCAGCAGCCCTATAGGGGGGGCCACCGGGGAGCTGTTTTTT. It is translated as CASSPIGGATGELFF.

The CDR3 DNA follows: TGTGCCAGCAGTATGGGCGCTGGAAACACCATATATTTT. Protein: CASSMGAGNTIYF. This chain connects TRBV6-5 to TRBJ1-3, with D hard to call. The CDR3 has 13 residues. Trimming stripped 5 bases from V and 2 bases from J, with 7 bases between. Looked up from germline, CDR1 is MNHEY and CDR2 is SVGAGI.

This chain uses TRBV4-3 with TRBJ1-4, with 8 positions matching TRBD1. V lost 3 bases, J lost 7 bases, and 10 bases stayed unmatched. The CDR3 has 16 amino acids. From germline, CDR1 is LGHNA and CDR2 YSLEER. CDR3 in DNA: TGCGCCAGCAGCCAGAGGCCGGGTACAGGGGGTGAAAAACTGTTTTTT. Its translation is CASSQRPGTGGEKLFF.

The chain combines TRBV11-2 with TRBJ1-1; TRBD1 aligns across 7 bases. CDR1 and CDR2 from the germline V gene are SGHAT and FQNNGV. The CDR3 is made up of 19 amino acids. V trimming: 5 bases; J trimming: 5 bases; junction bases outside the gene matches: 23. CDR3 in DNA: TGTGCCAGCAGCCCAACCATCCCCCACAGGGGTCGTCGCGGAACTGAAGCTTTCTTT. This codes for CASSPTIPHRGRRGTEAFF.

The chain employs TRBV5-4 and TRBJ2-1; D ambiguous. V lost 4 bases, J lost 5 bases, and 10 bases lay in between. Per germline, CDR1 SGHNT and CDR2 YYREEE (reference sequence). The CDR3 consists of 13 residues. This CDR3 is CASSERVNNEQFF. CDR3 in DNA: TGTGCCAGCAGCGAACGGGTAAACAATGAGCAGTTCTTC. Looking up the rest from reference TRBV5-4 and TRBJ2-1 gives the full variable domain: ETGVTQSPTHLIKTRGQQVTLRCSSQSGHNTVSWYQQALGQGPQFIFQYYREEENGRGNFPPRFSGLQFPNYSSELNVNALELDDSALYLCASSERVNNEQFFGPGTRLTVL.

J is TRBJ2-2 and V is TRBV19; tentative D call: TRBD1 (6 bases). Germline V gene sequence: CDR1 LNHDA, CDR2 SQIVND (reference sequence). Trimming stripped 7 bases from V and 4 bases from J, with 19 bases between. The CDR3 is made up of 16 amino acids. CDR3 coding DNA: TGTGCCAGTACTATGCTGGGGCCACAGGGCACCGGGGAGCTGTTTTTT. Amino acids: CASTMLGPQGTGELFF.

The rearrangement links TRBV7-2 to TRBJ1-1; D gene uncertain. CDR1 and CDR2 (germline): SGHTA, FQGNSA. The germline V and J ends were trimmed by 1 base and 5 bases, with 11 bases remaining between them. This CDR3 contains 14 residues. CDR3 region: CASSLGALRTEAFF. CDR3 DNA sequence: TGTGCCAGCAGCTTAGGGGCCCTTAGGACTGAAGCTTTCTTT.

A single count supports this clone. This chain links TRBV6-1 with TRBJ1-1, with no clear D. This CDR3 is built from 11 residues. Germline CDR1 and CDR2: MNHNS and SASEGT. Trimming cost V 2 bases and J 7 bases, with 5 bases left between them. In DNA, the CDR3 is TGTGCCAGCAGTGAACGGGATGAAGCTTTCTTT. Translation gives CASSERDEAFF.

The chain employs TRBV29-1 and TRBJ1-1; 7 nucleotides match TRBD1. The V and J ends lost 7 bases and 4 bases, in that order; junction bases with no gene match: 9. The CDR3 covers 13 residues. CDR1 and CDR2 (germline): SQVTM, ANQGSEA. The CDR3 region has the DNA TGCAGCGGAATCCGACAGGGTAGCACTGAAGCTTTCTTT. Translation: CSGIRQGSTEAFF.

This clone showed up just a few times. The rearrangement uses TRBV11-2 and TRBJ2-7, with TRBD2 as a possible D gene (6 bases). Germline-derived CDR1 and CDR2 are SGHAT and FQNNGV. V shed 4 bases and J shed 4 bases, with 20 bases lying between them. The CDR3 consists of 16 residues. The CDR3 DNA is TGTGCCAGCAGCTCCACCTTTGGGCGGGGAACTTACGAGCAGTACTTC. It specifies CASSSTFGRGTYEQYF.

CDR3 nucleotides: TGTGCCAGCAGTTTTCAGGGACAGCTAAACACTGAAGCTTTCTTT. This encodes CASSFQGQLNTEAFF. V is TRBV28 and J is TRBJ1-1, with 7 bases fitting TRBD1. J lost 2 bases, V lost 3 bases, and 6 bases had no gene match. The length of the CDR3 is 15 residues. CDR1 MDHEN and CDR2 SYDVKM come from the germline V gene.

The V call is TRBV27, the J call TRBJ2-3; D might be TRBD1 (5 bases). V shed 6 bases and J shed 7 bases, with 26 bases lying between them. CDR3 length: 17 residues. Per germline, CDR1 MNHEY and CDR2 SMNVEV (reference sequence). This CDR3 reads CASSPQGGRAGANTQYF. The CDR3 DNA sequence: TGTGCCAGCAGCCCCCAGGGTGGAAGGGCTGGTGCAAATACGCAGTATTTT.

The chain carries TRBV3-1 (or the pseudogene TRBV3-2) and TRBJ1-4; D possibly corresponds to TRBD1 (5 bases). The CDR3 spans 14 residues. Trimming took 8 bases from V and 3 from J, leaving 13 bases between them. The germline gives CDR1 LGHDT, CDR2 YNNKEL (reference sequence). This chain's CDR3 is CASSASGANEKLFF. DNA for the CDR3: TGTGCCAGCTCCGCTTCGGGGGCTAATGAAAAACTGTTTTTT.

The chain has TRBV5-6 and TRBJ1-2, with 7 bases aligning to TRBD1. Trimming at V came to 5 bases and at J to 8 bases, leaving 12 bases not matched to a gene. The germline V gene encodes CDR1 SGHDT and CDR2 YYEEEE. CDR3 length: 14 amino acids. The CDR3 loop reads CASRGLGTVIGYTF. For the CDR3, the DNA is TGTGCCAGCAGGGGGCTCGGGACAGTTATAGGCTACACCTTC.

This chain uses TRBV7-2 with TRBJ2-5; D is undetermined. The germline gives CDR1 SGHTA, CDR2 FQGNSA. V lost 3 bases to trimming and J lost 1 base, with 6 bases between them. This CDR3 spans 13 amino acids. In DNA form, the CDR3 reads TGTGCCAGCAGCTTGGGCAGCCAAGAGACCCAGTACTTC. Translation: CASSLGSQETQYF.

The rearrangement links TRBV19 to TRBJ1-5; tentatively, D is TRBD1 (6 bases). CDR3 length: 15 residues. V was clipped by 3 bases and J by 3 bases, with 12 bases between them. Germline-derived CDR1 and CDR2 are LNHDA and SQIVND (reference sequence). In DNA form, the CDR3 reads TGTGCCAGTAGTATTACTGGACAGATCAATCAGCCCCAGCATTTT. It specifies CASSITGQINQPQHF. Supplemented by reference TRBV19 and TRBJ1-5, the full variable domain reads DGGITQSPKYLFRKEGQNVTLSCEQNLNHDAMYWYRQDPGQGLRLIYYSQIVNDFQKGDIAEGYSVSREKKESFPLTVTSAQKNPTAFYLCASSITGQINQPQHFGDGTRLSIL.

The rearrangement uses TRBV5-5 and TRBJ2-3; D ambiguous. V was shortened by 4 bases and J by 4 bases, with 4 bases between the two germline ends. The length of the CDR3 is 11 residues. Germline V CDR1 and CDR2: SGHKS, YYEKEE (reference sequence). The CDR3 nucleotides read TGTGCCAGCAGCCAGTCAGATACGCAGTATTTT. Encoded protein: CASSQSDTQYF.